Following are 6 T cell receptor beta chains from one sample sequenced in a study of T cell responses to AZD1222 COVID-19 vaccine. TCRdb's copy holds only in-frame clones and misses some; the assay was immunoSEQ multiplex PCR. The sample includes roughly 67,000 clones, about three quarters of them seen just once. Sample: peripheral blood, taken on day 0 of AZD1222 vaccination. The receptors were sampled from an adult in good health.

The chain links TRBV10-3 to TRBJ1-2, with TRBD1 as a possible D gene (6 bases). Germline CDR1 ENHRY, CDR2 SYGVKD. The CDR3 loop spans 17 amino acids. Deletions cut 2 bases from V and 4 bases from J, with 20 bases between. The CDR3 reads CAISEGQGKWRSYGYTF. Here the CDR3 DNA reads TGTGCCATCAGTGAGGGGCAGGGGAAGTGGAGGAGCTATGGCTACACCTTC.

V usage is TRBV6-1 and J usage is TRBJ2-2; possibly TRBD1 for D (5 bases). This CDR3 has 18 amino acids. Trimming cost V 3 bases and J 0 bases, with 17 bases left between them. Germline V lookup: CDR1 MNHNS, CDR2 SASEGT. For the CDR3, the DNA is TGTGCCAGCAGTGATCCGCGAGCAGGGTCCTCGAACACCGGGGAGCTGTTTTTT. This translates into CASSDPRAGSSNTGELFF.

The chain has TRBV11-2 and TRBJ2-3; 8 bases are shared with TRBD2. This CDR3 is built from 16 residues. The germline CDR1 and CDR2 sequences are SGHAT and FQNNGV. V trimming: 5 bases; J trimming: 2 bases; junction bases outside the gene matches: 9. The CDR3 here is CASSHSGLADTDTQYF. CDR3 nucleotides: TGTGCCAGCAGCCACAGCGGACTAGCAGACACAGATACGCAGTATTTT.

The chain has TRBV5-6 and TRBJ2-5; 7 bases are shared with TRBD2. The CDR3 is 15 amino acids. With 4 bases clipped from V and 2 bases from J, the junction kept 8 bases outside the gene matches. Germline CDR1 is SGHDT and CDR2 is YYEEEE. The CDR3 coding sequence is TGTGCCAGCAGCAGCACGGGGGGAAGGCAAGAGACCCAGTACTTC. This codes for CASSSTGGRQETQYF.

The V gene is TRBV27, the J gene TRBJ2-2, with 7 bases identical to TRBD1. Trimming took 5 bases from V and 8 from J; bases not matched to a gene: 11. The germline gives CDR1 MNHEY, CDR2 SMNVEV (reference sequence). This CDR3 comprises 15 residues. CDR3 coding DNA: TGTGCCAGCAGTACCAGAGGACAGGTTCGGGGGGAGCTGTTTTTT. This gives the protein CASSTRGQVRGELFF.

The gene calls are TRBV4-1 and TRBJ1-5; TRBD1 matches at 7 bases. This CDR3 comprises 15 residues. V shed 4 bases, J shed 2 bases, and the junction held 5 bases outside the gene matches. CDR1 and CDR2 (germline): MGHRA, YSYEKL. The CDR3 sequence: CASSLWDRGNQPQHF. The CDR3 coding sequence is TGCGCCAGCAGCCTTTGGGACAGAGGCAATCAGCCCCAGCATTTT.